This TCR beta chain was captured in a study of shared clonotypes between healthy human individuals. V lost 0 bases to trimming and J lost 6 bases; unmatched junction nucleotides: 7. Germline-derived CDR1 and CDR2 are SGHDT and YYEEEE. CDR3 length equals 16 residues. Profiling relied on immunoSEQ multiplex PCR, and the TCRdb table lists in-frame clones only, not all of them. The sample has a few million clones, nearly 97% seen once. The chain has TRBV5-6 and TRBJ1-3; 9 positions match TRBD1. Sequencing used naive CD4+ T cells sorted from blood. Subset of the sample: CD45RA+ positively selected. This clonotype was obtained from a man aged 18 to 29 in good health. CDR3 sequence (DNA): TGTGCCAGCAGCTTGGGTCCGGGACAGGGCAAAAACACCATATATTTT. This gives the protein CASSLGPGQGKNTIYF.